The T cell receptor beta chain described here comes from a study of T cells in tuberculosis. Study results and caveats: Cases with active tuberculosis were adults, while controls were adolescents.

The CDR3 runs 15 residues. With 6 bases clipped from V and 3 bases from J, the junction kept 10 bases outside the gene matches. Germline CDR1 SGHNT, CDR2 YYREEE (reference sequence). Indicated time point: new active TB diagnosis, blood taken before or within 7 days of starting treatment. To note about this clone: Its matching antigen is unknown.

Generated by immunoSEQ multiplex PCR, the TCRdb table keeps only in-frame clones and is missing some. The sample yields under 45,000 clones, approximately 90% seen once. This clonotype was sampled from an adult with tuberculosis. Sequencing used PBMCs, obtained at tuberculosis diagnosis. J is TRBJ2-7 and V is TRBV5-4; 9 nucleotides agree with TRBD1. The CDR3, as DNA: TGTGCCAGCACCCTTTGGGGGACAGGGATCTACGAGCAGTACTTC. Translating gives CASTLWGTGIYEQYF.